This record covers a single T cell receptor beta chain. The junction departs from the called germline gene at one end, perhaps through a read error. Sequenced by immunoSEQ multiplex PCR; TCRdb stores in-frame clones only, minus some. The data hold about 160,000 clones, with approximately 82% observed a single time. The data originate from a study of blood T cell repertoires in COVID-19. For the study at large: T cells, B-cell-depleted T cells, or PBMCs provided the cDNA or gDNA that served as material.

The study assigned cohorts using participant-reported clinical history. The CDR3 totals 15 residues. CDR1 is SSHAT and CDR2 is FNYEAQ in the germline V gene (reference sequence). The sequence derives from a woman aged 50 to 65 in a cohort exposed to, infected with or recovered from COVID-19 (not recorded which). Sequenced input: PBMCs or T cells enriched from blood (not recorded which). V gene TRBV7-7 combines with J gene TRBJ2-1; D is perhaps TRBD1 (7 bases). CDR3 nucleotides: TGTGCTAGCAGGGGGGCAGCTAAGAGGGTGAATGAGCAGTTCTTC. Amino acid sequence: CASRGAAKRVNEQFF.